One and the same sample provided the 25 T cell receptor beta chains below, sequenced in a study of blood T cell repertoires in COVID-19. Here immunoSEQ multiplex PCR was the method, and the copy in TCRdb shows in-frame clones only, minus some. The sample consists of over 95,000 clones, roughly 85% of them appearing once. Sequencing input: peripheral blood. The receptors were gathered from a human donor in a cohort sampled during active COVID-19.

Regarding this clone: Other DNA sequences within the sample encode an identical CDR3. The V gene is TRBV28, the J gene TRBJ1-5, with 9 bases identical to TRBD1. The CDR3 sequence is 13 residues long. Trimming at V came to 6 bases and at J to 6 bases, leaving 3 bases not matched to a gene. Germline loops: CDR1 MDHEN, CDR2 SYDVKM. The CDR3 DNA reads TGTGCCAGCAGACCGACAGGGGGTCAGCCCCAGCATTTT. It encodes CASRPTGGQPQHF.

The CDR3 sequence: CASSSRTYGYTF. The CDR3 DNA follows: TGTGCCAGCAGTTCGAGGACTTATGGCTACACCTTC. The V and J genes are TRBV6-5 and TRBJ1-2; no clear D. The germline CDR1 and CDR2 sequences are MNHEY and SVGAGI. The V end lost 4 bases, the J end lost 5 bases, and 8 bases lay between the germline ends. The CDR3 contains 12 residues.

This clone has only one observation. This chain uses TRBV6-2 or TRBV6-3 with TRBJ2-3, with 11 bases aligning to TRBD2. J was trimmed by 7 bases and V by 2 bases; bases with no gene match: 8. Germline V gives CDR1 MNHEY, CDR2 SVGEGT. This CDR3 contains 16 residues. The CDR3 is CASSYRLAGGPNTQYF. The CDR3 DNA follows: TGTGCCAGCAGTTACCGTCTAGCGGGGGGCCCGAATACGCAGTATTTT.

V usage is TRBV6-5 and J usage is TRBJ1-5; TRBD1 aligns across 12 bases. This CDR3 is built from 15 residues. J lost 6 bases, V lost 7 bases, and 7 bases had no gene match. CDR1 and CDR2 from the germline V gene are MNHEY and SVGAGI. CDR3 loop: CASKGGTGGVQPQHF. CDR3 DNA sequence: TGTGCCAGCAAGGGAGGGACAGGGGGCGTTCAGCCCCAGCATTTT.

This clone appeared once. The genes are TRBV30 and TRBJ1-2, with D hard to call. V was pared by 3 bases and J by 6 bases, with 11 bases between. The germline V gene has CDR1 GTSNPN and CDR2 SVGIG (reference sequence). The CDR3 has 12 amino acids. Here the CDR3 reads CAWSVQYNGYTF. The CDR3 DNA reads TGTGCCTGGAGCGTACAGTACAATGGCTACACCTTC.

V gene TRBV7-9 combines with J gene TRBJ2-3, with 15 bases lining up with TRBD2. The CDR3 runs to 17 residues. V lost 9 bases, J lost 2 bases, and 9 bases stayed unmatched. Looked up from germline, CDR1 is SEHNR and CDR2 is FQNEAQ (reference sequence). The DNA of the CDR3 is TGTGCCAGTACACCGGGACTAGCGGGGGGAATCACAGATACGCAGTATTTT. Translation gives CASTPGLAGGITDTQYF.

Regarding this clone: A far larger clone is only one base removed, so a read error is likely. The V gene is TRBV10-3, the J gene TRBJ1-6; 7 bases are shared with TRBD1. Looked up from germline, CDR1 is ENHRY and CDR2 is SYGVKD. J was trimmed by 6 bases and V by 6 bases; bases with no gene match: 5. This CDR3 has 14 amino acids. The CDR3 bases are TGTGCCATCAGCCCCGGGACAGCTAATTCACCCCTCCACTTT. Translated: CAISPGTANSPLHF.

A single count supports this clone. This chain uses TRBV5-1 with TRBJ2-7; 9 bases agree with TRBD1. The J segment lost 0 bases and the V segment lost 2 bases, leaving 6 bases of the junction unmatched. The CDR3 runs 16 residues. Germline V gene sequence: CDR1 SGHRS, CDR2 YFSETQ. The CDR3: CASSFSDRGSSYEQYF. The CDR3 DNA sequence: TGCGCCAGCAGCTTTTCCGACAGGGGGAGCTCCTACGAGCAGTACTTC.

V gene TRBV19 combines with J gene TRBJ1-5, with a possible D match to TRBD1 (6 bases). From germline, CDR1 is LNHDA and CDR2 SQIVND (reference sequence). The CDR3 has 15 residues. V shed 1 base and J shed 5 bases, with 12 bases lying between them. The DNA for the CDR3 is TGTGCCAGTAGTATAGGGGGGACAAGACATCAGCCCCAGCATTTT. It is translated as CASSIGGTRHQPQHF. Variable domain in full (rest from reference TRBV19 and TRBJ1-5): DGGITQSPKYLFRKEGQNVTLSCEQNLNHDAMYWYRQDPGQGLRLIYYSQIVNDFQKGDIAEGYSVSREKKESFPLTVTSAQKNPTAFYLCASSIGGTRHQPQHFGDGTRLSIL.

The sample holds a few counts of this clone. The genes are TRBV5-1 and TRBJ1-5; a weak D match, TRBD1 (5 bases). CDR3 length equals 15 residues. V was clipped by 1 base and J by 6 bases, with 14 bases between them. The germline gives CDR1 SGHRS, CDR2 YFSETQ. CDR3 region: CASSLSAGLGQPQHF. Here the CDR3 DNA reads TGCGCCAGCAGCTTGTCGGCAGGGCTCGGTCAGCCCCAGCATTTT.

The chain recombines TRBV15 with TRBJ2-3, with 8 bases lining up with TRBD1. This CDR3 comprises 12 residues. After removal of 10 bases from V and 5 bases from J, the junction contained 5 bases not matched to a gene. Germline CDR1 is LNHNV and CDR2 is YYDKDF (reference sequence). This chain's CDR3 is CASGQGEDTQYF. The CDR3 region has the DNA TGTGCCAGTGGACAGGGTGAAGATACGCAGTATTTT.

This clone came up once. This sequence joins TRBV24-1 and TRBJ1-1; D not certain. V was trimmed by 4 bases and J by 11 bases, leaving 16 bases between them. The CDR3 loop spans 13 amino acids. Germline V lookup: CDR1 KGHDR, CDR2 SFDVKD. CDR3 residues: CATSESWRRRAFF. CDR3 DNA: TGTGCCACCAGTGAGAGCTGGAGGCGGCGGGCTTTCTTT.

The chain is built from TRBV6-2 or TRBV6-3 and TRBJ1-1; D is ambiguous. V dropped 0 bases and J dropped 4 bases, with 6 bases sitting between them. Germline lookup yields CDR1 MNHEY and CDR2 SVGEGT. This CDR3 has 13 residues. The CDR3 region has the DNA TGTGCCAGCAGTTACTCGAGAGGCACTGAAGCTTTCTTT. As protein: CASSYSRGTEAFF.

V is TRBV4-2 and J is TRBJ2-1, with D tentatively TRBD2 (5 bases). Looked up from germline, CDR1 is LGHNA and CDR2 is YNFKEQ. CDR3 length: 15 residues. Deletions cut 0 bases from V and 2 bases from J, with 8 bases between. DNA for the CDR3: TGTGCCAGCAGCCAAGATGAGGGTACCTACAATGAGCAGTTCTTC. This encodes CASSQDEGTYNEQFF.

The chain uses TRBV6-2 or TRBV6-3 and TRBJ2-1, with TRBD1 matching over 8 bases. The germline CDR1 and CDR2 sequences are MNHEY and SVGEGT. CDR3 length: 16 residues. The V gene end was trimmed by 0 bases and the J gene end by 7 bases; junction bases not matched to a gene: 8. CDR3 protein: CASSYSNRGAVNEQFF. CDR3 bases: TGTGCCAGCAGTTACTCGAACAGGGGGGCCGTTAATGAGCAGTTCTTC.

The genes are TRBV18 and TRBJ2-5; no definite D call. Trimming took off 3 bases at V and 4 bases at J, with 9 bases between the two ends. The CDR3 contains 13 residues. Germline lookup yields CDR1 KGHSH and CDR2 LQKENI. The CDR3: CASSPEPIETQYF. The CDR3 bases are TGTGCCAGCTCACCTGAACCTATAGAGACCCAGTACTTC.

The chain couples TRBV11-2 to TRBJ1-1, with D unresolved. CDR1 is SGHAT and CDR2 is FQNNGV in the germline V gene. Trimming cost V 4 bases and J 2 bases, with 8 bases left between them. CDR3 length: 13 residues. CDR3 sequence reads: CASSSDINTEAFF. The DNA of the CDR3 is TGTGCCAGCAGCTCCGACATCAACACTGAAGCTTTCTTT.

This sequence joins TRBV15 and TRBJ2-7; 7 bases line up with TRBD1. Germline V gives CDR1 LNHNV, CDR2 YYDKDF (reference sequence). V was pared by 4 bases and J by 2 bases, with 11 bases of the junction left unmatched. The CDR3 loop spans 16 amino acids. The CDR3 region has the DNA TGTGCCACCAGCACGCTACTCGGGGACAGAGCCTACGAGCAGTACTTC. Protein sequence: CATSTLLGDRAYEQYF.

The chain has TRBV21-1 and TRBJ2-7; no DNA check was done on the table's D call, TRBD2. TRBV21-1 is designated a pseudogene. The CDR3 loop spans 14 amino acids. In DNA, the CDR3 is TGTGCCAGCATCACCAGGGAGGGGGCCTACGAGCAGTACTTC. Amino acid sequence: CASITREGAYEQYF.

V is TRBV29-1 and J is TRBJ1-1; perhaps TRBD1 as D (6 bases). The CDR3 has 16 residues. Trimming left V 7 bases short and J 5 bases short, with 26 bases between. Germline V lookup: CDR1 SQVTM, CDR2 ANQGSEA. The CDR3 spells CSAGGARSWGSTEAFF. The CDR3, as DNA: TGCAGCGCCGGGGGGGCCAGAAGTTGGGGTTCTACTGAAGCTTTCTTT.

The gene calls are TRBV6-2 or TRBV6-3 and TRBJ1-5, with D unresolved. V shed 4 bases and J shed 6 bases, with 10 bases lying between them. CDR1 and CDR2 (germline): MNHEY, SVGEGT. CDR3 size: 13 residues. The CDR3 DNA is TGTGCCAGCAGTTCGGGGATGGGTCAGCCCCAGCATTTT. It is translated as CASSSGMGQPQHF.

V gene TRBV2 combines with J gene TRBJ2-4; 7 bases line up with TRBD2. This CDR3 region has 15 residues. Trimming took 5 bases from V and 3 from J; bases not matched to a gene: 7. Per germline, CDR1 SNHLY and CDR2 FYNNEI. The CDR3 protein is CASSSSGVGKNIQYF. The CDR3 DNA reads TGTGCCAGCAGTTCCAGCGGGGTGGGCAAAAACATTCAGTACTTC.

CDR3 in amino acids: CASSESIDPGQGAGNQPQHF. CDR3 DNA sequence: TGTGCCAGCAGTGAATCGATAGATCCGGGACAGGGGGCTGGCAATCAGCCCCAGCATTTT. V and J are TRBV6-1 and TRBJ1-5, with 12 bases fitting TRBD1. The CDR3 runs to 20 residues. Germline loops: CDR1 MNHNS, CDR2 SASEGT. J gave up 2 bases and V 2 bases, and 13 bases lay outside the gene matches.

The chain couples TRBV19 to TRBJ1-5, with D possibly matching TRBD1 (6 bases). Germline assignment: CDR1 LNHDA and CDR2 SQIVND (reference sequence). There are 13 residues in the CDR3. Trimming took off 8 bases at V and 3 bases at J, with 11 bases between the two ends. CDR3 nucleotides: TGTGCCAGTGGGGGACAAGACAATCAGCCCCAGCATTTT. Encoded protein: CASGGQDNQPQHF.

The rearrangement links TRBV19 to TRBJ1-3; 9 positions match TRBD1. CDR3 length: 17 amino acids. Germline V CDR1 and CDR2: LNHDA, SQIVND (reference sequence). Unmatched junction bases numbered 8, after V lost 3 bases and J lost 2 bases. CDR3 sequence: CASSILVDRGPGNTIYF. The CDR3 bases are TGTGCCAGTAGTATTCTTGTGGACAGGGGCCCTGGAAACACCATATATTTT.